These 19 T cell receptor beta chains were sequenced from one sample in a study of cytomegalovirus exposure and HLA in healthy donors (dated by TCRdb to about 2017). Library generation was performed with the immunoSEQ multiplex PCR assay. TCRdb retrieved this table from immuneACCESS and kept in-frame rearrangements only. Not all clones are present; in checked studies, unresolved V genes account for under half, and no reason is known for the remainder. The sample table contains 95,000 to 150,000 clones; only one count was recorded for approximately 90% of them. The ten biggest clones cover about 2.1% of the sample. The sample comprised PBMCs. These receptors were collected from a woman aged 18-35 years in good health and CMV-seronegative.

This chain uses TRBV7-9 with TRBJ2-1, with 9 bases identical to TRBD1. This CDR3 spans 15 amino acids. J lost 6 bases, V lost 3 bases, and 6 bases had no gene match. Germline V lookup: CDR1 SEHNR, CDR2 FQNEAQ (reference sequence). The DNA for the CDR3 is TGTGCCAGCAGCTTCTTCACAGGGGGCCTCAATGAGCAGTTCTTC. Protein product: CASSFFTGGLNEQFF.

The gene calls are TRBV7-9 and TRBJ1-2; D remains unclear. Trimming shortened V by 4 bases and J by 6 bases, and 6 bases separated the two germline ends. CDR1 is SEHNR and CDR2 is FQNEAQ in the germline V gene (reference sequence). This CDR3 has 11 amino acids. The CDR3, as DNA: TGTGCCAGCAGCTCCAGTCATGGCTACACCTTC. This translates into CASSSSHGYTF.

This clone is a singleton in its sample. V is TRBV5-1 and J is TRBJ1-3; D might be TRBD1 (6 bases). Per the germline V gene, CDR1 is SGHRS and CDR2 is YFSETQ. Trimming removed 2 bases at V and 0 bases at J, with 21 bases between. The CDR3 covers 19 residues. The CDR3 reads CASSLPGSSGVISGNTIYF. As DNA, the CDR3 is TGCGCCAGCAGCTTACCCGGGTCGTCAGGGGTTATCTCTGGAAACACCATATATTTT.

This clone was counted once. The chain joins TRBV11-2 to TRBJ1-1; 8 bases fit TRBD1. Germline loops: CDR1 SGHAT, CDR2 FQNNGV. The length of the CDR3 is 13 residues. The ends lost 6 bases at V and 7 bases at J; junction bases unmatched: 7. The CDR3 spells CASSKGQALEAFF. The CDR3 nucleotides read TGTGCCAGCAGTAAGGGACAGGCCCTTGAAGCTTTCTTT.

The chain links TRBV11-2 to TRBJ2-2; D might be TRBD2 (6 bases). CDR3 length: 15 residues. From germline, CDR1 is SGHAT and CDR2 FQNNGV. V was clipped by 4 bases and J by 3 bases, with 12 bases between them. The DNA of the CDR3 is TGTGCCAGCAGCTGGGGGACTTTCTACACCGGGGAGCTGTTTTTT. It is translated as CASSWGTFYTGELFF. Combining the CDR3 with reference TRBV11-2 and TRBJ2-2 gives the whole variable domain EAGVAQSPRYKIIEKRQSVAFWCNPISGHATLYWYQQILGQGPKLLIQFQNNGVVDDSQLPKDRFSAERLKGVDSTLKIQPAKLEDSAVYLCASSWGTFYTGELFFGEGSRLTVL.

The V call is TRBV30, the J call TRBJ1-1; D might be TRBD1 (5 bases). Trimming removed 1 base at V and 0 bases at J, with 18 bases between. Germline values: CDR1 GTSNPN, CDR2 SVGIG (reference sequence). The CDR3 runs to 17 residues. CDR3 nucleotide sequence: TGTGCCTGGAGTGGGGGCGTAATGACAGCCTTGAACACTGAAGCTTTCTTT. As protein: CAWSGGVMTALNTEAFF.

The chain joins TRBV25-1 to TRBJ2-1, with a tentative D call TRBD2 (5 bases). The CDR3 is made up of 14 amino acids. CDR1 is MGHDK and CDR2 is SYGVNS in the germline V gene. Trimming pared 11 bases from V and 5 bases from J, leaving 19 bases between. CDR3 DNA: TGTGCCCGCCAGGACTTGCAGAAAGACAATGAGCAGTTCTTC. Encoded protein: CARQDLQKDNEQFF.

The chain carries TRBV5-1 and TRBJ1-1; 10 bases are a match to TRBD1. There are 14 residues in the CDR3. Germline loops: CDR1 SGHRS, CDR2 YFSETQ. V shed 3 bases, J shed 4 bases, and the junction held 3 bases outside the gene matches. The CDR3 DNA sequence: TGCGCCAGCAGCTCCGGACAGGGGGTCACTGAAGCTTTCTTT. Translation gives CASSSGQGVTEAFF.

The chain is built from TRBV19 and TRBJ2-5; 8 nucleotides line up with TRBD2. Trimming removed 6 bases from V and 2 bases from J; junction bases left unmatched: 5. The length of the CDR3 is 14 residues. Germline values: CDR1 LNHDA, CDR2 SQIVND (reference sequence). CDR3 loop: CASRLAGNQETQYF. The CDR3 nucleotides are TGTGCCAGTAGGCTAGCGGGTAATCAAGAGACCCAGTACTTC.

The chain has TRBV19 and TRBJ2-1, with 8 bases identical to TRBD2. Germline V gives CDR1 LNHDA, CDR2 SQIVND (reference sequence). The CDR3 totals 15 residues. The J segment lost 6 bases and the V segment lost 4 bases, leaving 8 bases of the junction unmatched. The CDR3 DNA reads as TGTGCCAGTAGTACCGGGACTAGGGGTTCCAATGAGCAGTTCTTC. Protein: CASSTGTRGSNEQFF.

The CDR3 coding sequence is TGTGCCAGCAGTTTACCCGGGCGGGCAGGGAACACTGAAGCTTTCTTT. Its translation is CASSLPGRAGNTEAFF. The chain uses TRBV28 and TRBJ1-1; no definite D call. Trimming removed 2 bases at V and 1 base at J, with 14 bases between. The CDR3 runs 16 residues. Germline V gene data show CDR1 as MDHEN and CDR2 as SYDVKM.

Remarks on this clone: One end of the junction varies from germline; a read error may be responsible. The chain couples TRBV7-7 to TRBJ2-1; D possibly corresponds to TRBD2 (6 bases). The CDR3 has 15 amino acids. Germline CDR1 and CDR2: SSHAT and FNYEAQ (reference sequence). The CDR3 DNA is TGTGCTAGCAGCTTAGCGCCAGCGGGCTACAATGAGCAGTTCTTC. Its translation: CASSLAPAGYNEQFF.

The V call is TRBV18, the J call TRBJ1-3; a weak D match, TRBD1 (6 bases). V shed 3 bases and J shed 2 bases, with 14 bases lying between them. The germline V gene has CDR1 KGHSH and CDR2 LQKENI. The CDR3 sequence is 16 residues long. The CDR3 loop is CASSPNRAGTGNTIYF. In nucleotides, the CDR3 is TGTGCCAGCTCACCCAACAGGGCAGGGACTGGAAACACCATATATTTT.

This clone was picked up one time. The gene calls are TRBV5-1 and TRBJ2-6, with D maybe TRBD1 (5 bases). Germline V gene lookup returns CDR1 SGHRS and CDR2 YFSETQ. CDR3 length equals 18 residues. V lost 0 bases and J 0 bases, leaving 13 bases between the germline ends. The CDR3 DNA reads TGCGCCAGCAGCTTGGAGCAGGGATTCACCTCTGGGGCCAACGTCCTGACTTTC. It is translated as CASSLEQGFTSGANVLTF.

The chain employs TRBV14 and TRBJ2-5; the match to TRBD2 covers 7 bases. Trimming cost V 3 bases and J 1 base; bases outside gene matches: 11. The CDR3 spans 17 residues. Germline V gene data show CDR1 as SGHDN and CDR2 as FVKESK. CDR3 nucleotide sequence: TGTGCCAGCAGCCATATCATACGGGCTAGCGGCCAAGAGACCCAGTACTTC. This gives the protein CASSHIIRASGQETQYF.

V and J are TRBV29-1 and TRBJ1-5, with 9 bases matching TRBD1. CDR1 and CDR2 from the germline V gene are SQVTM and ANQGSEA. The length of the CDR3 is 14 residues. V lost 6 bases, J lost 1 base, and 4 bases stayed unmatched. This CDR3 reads CSVSTGGSNQPQHF. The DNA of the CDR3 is TGCAGCGTATCGACAGGGGGAAGCAATCAGCCCCAGCATTTT.

CDR3 coding DNA: TGTGCCAGCAGCAAACCAAAGGCACGAGGAGGGGACACAGATACGCAGTATTTT. Protein sequence: CASSKPKARGGDTDTQYF. The chain combines TRBV9 with TRBJ2-3, with D possibly TRBD2 on 6 matching bases. Trimming removed 4 bases from V and 2 bases from J, with 23 bases in between. CDR3 length: 18 amino acids. The germline V gene has CDR1 SGDLS and CDR2 YYNGEE.

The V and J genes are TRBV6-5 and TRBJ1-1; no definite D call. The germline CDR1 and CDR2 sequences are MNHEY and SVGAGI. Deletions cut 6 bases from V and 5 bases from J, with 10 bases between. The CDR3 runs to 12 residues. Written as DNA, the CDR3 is TGTGCCAGCAGCCCCGCGAGGACTGAAGCTTTCTTT. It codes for CASSPARTEAFF.

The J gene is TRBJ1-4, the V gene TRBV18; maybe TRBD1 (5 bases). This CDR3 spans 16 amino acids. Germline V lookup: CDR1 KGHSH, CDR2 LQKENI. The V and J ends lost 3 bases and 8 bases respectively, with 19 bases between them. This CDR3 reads CASSPKEAAGREKLFF. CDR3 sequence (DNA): TGTGCCAGCTCACCTAAAGAAGCGGCAGGGAGGGAAAAACTGTTTTTT.